These T cell receptor beta chains were read from a single sample in a study of T-cell reconstitution after alpha-beta-depleted transplantation in children. In TCRdb, the PCR reads were re-called with MiXCR into one record per CDR3 protein. This sample has about 340,000 distinct CDR3 sequences, with about an eighth found just once. The starting material was PBMCs, obtained from the stem cell graft. Receptors originate from a human donor who donated a stem cell graft to a child with Fanconi anemia. CDR3s include the opening cysteine and the closing phenylalanine or tryptophan. D genes are given only for firm matches. Only part of the rows carry a size: once, few, many, or a class if the clone is expanded.

CDR3 DNA: TGTGCCAGCAGTTTAGTCCGGGGCCTCTATGGGCAGCCCCAGCATTTT; CDR3 protein: CASSLVRGLYGQPQHF; D gene: .; clone size: many; V gene: TRBV28; J gene: TRBJ1-5
CDR3 DNA: TGCGCCAGCAGCCCATCGGGGGCTTGGCCCTATGGCTACACCTTC; CDR3 protein: CASSPSGAWPYGYTF; D gene: .; clone size: many; V gene: TRBV5-1; J gene: TRBJ1-2
CDR3 DNA: TGCAGTGCTAGCCGGGACAGGGAGTACGAGCAGTACTTC; CDR3 protein: CSASRDREYEQYF; D gene: TRBD1; clone size: .; V gene: TRBV20-1; J gene: TRBJ2-7
CDR3 DNA: TGTGCCAGCAGCCAACCGGGACAGGGAAACTCTGGAAACACCATATATTTT; CDR3 protein: CASSQPGQGNSGNTIYF; D gene: TRBD1; clone size: .; V gene: TRBV4-2; J gene: TRBJ1-3
CDR3 DNA: TGCAGTGCCACGGGGGCGCGGGGTGAAGCTTTCTTT; CDR3 protein: CSATGARGEAFF; D gene: .; clone size: .; V gene: TRBV20-1; J gene: TRBJ1-1
CDR3 DNA: TGCAGCGTTATAAAGGACGGCGAGACCCAGTACTTC; CDR3 protein: CSVIKDGETQYF; D gene: .; clone size: many; V gene: TRBV29-1; J gene: TRBJ2-5
CDR3 DNA: TGCGCCAGCAGCTTGCCGGGGCAAGAGACCCAGTACTTC; CDR3 protein: CASSLPGQETQYF; D gene: .; clone size: .; V gene: TRBV5-1; J gene: TRBJ2-5
CDR3 DNA: TGCAGTGCTAGTCCGCGACGTAGACAGGGGAAGAACACTGAAGCTTTCTTT; CDR3 protein: CSASPRRRQGKNTEAFF; D gene: TRBD1; clone size: few; V gene: TRBV20-1; J gene: TRBJ1-1
CDR3 DNA: TGTGCCAGCACACCCGCGGCGGCAAACACCATATATTTT; CDR3 protein: CASTPAAANTIYF; D gene: .; clone size: many; V gene: TRBV12-3/TRBV12-4; J gene: TRBJ1-3
CDR3 DNA: TGCAGTGCCGCCCACGGGACAGGATTTAATCAGCCCCAGCATTTT; CDR3 protein: CSAAHGTGFNQPQHF; D gene: TRBD1; clone size: .; V gene: TRBV20-1; J gene: TRBJ1-5
CDR3 DNA: TGCAACGTGGGGACTAGCGGAAGCACAGATACGCAGTATTTT; CDR3 protein: CNVGTSGSTDTQYF; D gene: TRBD2; clone size: .; V gene: TRBV20-1; J gene: TRBJ2-3
CDR3 DNA: TGCAGTGCTAGTAAGCCCGGGACTAGCGGGATTCGTGGGGCCCAGTACTTC; CDR3 protein: CSASKPGTSGIRGAQYF; D gene: TRBD2; clone size: .; V gene: TRBV20-1; J gene: TRBJ2-5
CDR3 DNA: TGTGCCAGCAGTCCTAGGGGGACGAGAGAGACCCAGTACTTC; CDR3 protein: CASSPRGTRETQYF; D gene: .; clone size: few; V gene: TRBV28; J gene: TRBJ2-5
CDR3 DNA: TGTGCCAGTAGTGACCGGACAGGGGGTTTCATGAACACTGAAGCTTTCTTT; CDR3 protein: CASSDRTGGFMNTEAFF; D gene: TRBD1; clone size: .; V gene: TRBV19; J gene: TRBJ1-1
CDR3 DNA: TGTGCCAGCCCAGGACAGGGGTACACTGAAGCTTTCTTT; CDR3 protein: CASPGQGYTEAFF; D gene: TRBD1; clone size: few; V gene: TRBV6-1; J gene: TRBJ1-1
CDR3 DNA: TGCAGTGCTAGAGACTCGGCCTACAATGAGCAGTTCTTC; CDR3 protein: CSARDSAYNEQFF; D gene: .; clone size: .; V gene: TRBV20-1; J gene: TRBJ2-1
CDR3 DNA: TGTGCCAGCAGCCCGAGGGTCCCCACAGATACGCAGTATTTT; CDR3 protein: CASSPRVPTDTQYF; D gene: .; clone size: few; V gene: TRBV7-6; J gene: TRBJ2-3
CDR3 DNA: TGTGCCAGCAGTTTAATTGGCAGGACAAATCAGCCCCAGCATTTT; CDR3 protein: CASSLIGRTNQPQHF; D gene: .; clone size: .; V gene: TRBV12-3/TRBV12-4; J gene: TRBJ1-5
CDR3 DNA: TGTGCCAGCAGTTATTCTGGGGAGAACTATGGCTACACCTTC; CDR3 protein: CASSYSGENYGYTF; D gene: .; clone size: .; V gene: TRBV6-5; J gene: TRBJ1-2
CDR3 DNA: TGTGCCAGCAGTTACGAGGGGCGGCAGGTTCGTGAGTTCTTC; CDR3 protein: CASSYEGRQVREFF; D gene: .; clone size: .; V gene: TRBV6-5; J gene: TRBJ2-1
CDR3 DNA: TGTGCCAGCAGTTTAGTGGGGGGCCGGCCCTACAATGAGCAGTTCTTC; CDR3 protein: CASSLVGGRPYNEQFF; D gene: .; clone size: many; V gene: TRBV12-3/TRBV12-4; J gene: TRBJ2-1
CDR3 DNA: TGTGCCAGCAGCTTAGGACAGTTGACTGACCCTCAAGCTAGCACAGATACGCAGTATTTT; CDR3 protein: CASSLGQLTDPQASTDTQYF; D gene: .; clone size: many; V gene: TRBV7-9; J gene: TRBJ2-3